This T cell receptor (beta chain) was sequenced in a study of cytomegalovirus exposure and HLA in healthy donors. Across the whole study: Most donors, about 82% of around 400 genotyped, fell in the Caucasian-associated ancestry cluster. General study results and limits: Within an earlier analysis, most TCR beta V segments proved productive either about 87% or about 30% of the time.

The CDR3 is 15 amino acids. The germline V gene encodes CDR1 SSHAT and CDR2 FNYEAQ (reference sequence). It was with 60 Vbeta and 13 Jbeta primers that the PCR ran. The table came from immunoSEQ multiplex PCR; TCRdb's copy has only in-frame clones and leaves some out. The table records 150,000 or so clones, less than 90% of them present only once. In the case of this clone: Its matching antigen is unknown. The junction departs from germline at one end; a sequencing error may be responsible.

The genes are TRBV7-7 and TRBJ2-1; TRBD1 aligns across 7 bases. The clonotype comes from a woman aged 50 to 60 in good health and CMV-seropositive. The sequenced sample consisted of PBMCs. The CDR3 coding sequence is TGTGCTAGCAGCCCGGACAGGCGCTCCTACAATGAGCAGTTCTTC. The encoded protein is CASSPDRRSYNEQFF. The full variable domain, in which reference TRBV7-7 and TRBJ2-1 provide the parts outside the CDR3, is GAGVSQSPRYKVTKRGQDVTLRCDPISSHATLYWYQQALGQGPEFLTYFNYEAQPDKSGLPSDRFSAERPEGSISTLTIQRTEQRDSAMYRCASSPDRRSYNEQFFGPGTRLTVL.